These 7 T cell receptor beta chains share one sample of origin, sequenced in a study of shared T cell receptors in the human thymus. The method was immunoSEQ multiplex PCR; TCRdb's version includes in-frame clones alone and lacks a portion of them. This table holds roughly 710,000 clones, 80% to 90% found once. These data are also associated with another study on human thymus T cells.

Sequenced: thymocytes. The source is a girl in the first two years of life with a congenital heart defect.

This clone was seen more than once but under ten times. V is TRBV15 and J is TRBJ2-7; 9 bases are a match to TRBD1. The germline V gene has CDR1 LNHNV and CDR2 YYDKDF (reference sequence). CDR3 size: 15 residues. V was pared by 2 bases and J by 4 bases, with 6 bases of the junction left unmatched. CDR3 sequence reads: CATSRPGTGTYEQYF. CDR3 DNA sequence: TGTGCCACCAGCAGACCCGGGACAGGGACTTACGAGCAGTACTTC.

The rearrangement links TRBV7-9 to TRBJ1-1; the D gene is possibly TRBD1 (6 bases). Germline V gene sequence: CDR1 SEHNR, CDR2 FQNEAQ (reference sequence). V was clipped by 1 base and J by 1 base, with 13 bases between them. The CDR3 is 16 residues long. In DNA, the CDR3 is TGTGCCAGCAGCTTAGGGGGGCCATGGGAGAACACTGAAGCTTTCTTT. Encoded protein: CASSLGGPWENTEAFF. Complete variable domain (other parts from reference TRBV7-9 and TRBJ1-1): DTGVSQNPRHKITKRGQNVTFRCDPISEHNRLYWYRQTLGQGPEFLTYFQNEAQLEKSRLLSDRFSAERPKGSFSTLEIQRTEQGDSAMYLCASSLGGPWENTEAFFGQGTRLTVV.

Notes on this clone: The same CDR3 also results from other DNA sequences found in this sample. The rearrangement uses TRBV4-1 and TRBJ1-5; D may be TRBD1 (6 bases). Germline V gene data show CDR1 as MGHRA and CDR2 as YSYEKL. V lost 0 bases to trimming and J lost 6 bases, with 12 bases between them. This CDR3 region has 15 residues. CDR3 region: CASSQDRGGSQPQHF. Here the CDR3 DNA reads TGCGCCAGCAGCCAAGACAGAGGGGGTTCTCAGCCCCAGCATTTT.

This chain links TRBV4-1 with TRBJ2-7; TRBD1 agrees at 10 bases. The junction had 8 bases not matched to a gene; V was cut back by 3 bases and J by 3 bases. CDR3 length: 16 amino acids. Germline loops: CDR1 MGHRA, CDR2 YSYEKL. The CDR3 DNA is TGCGCCAGCAGCCAGGCTACCGGGACAGGGGTCTACGAGCAGTACTTC. It encodes CASSQATGTGVYEQYF.

The chain recombines TRBV5-1 with TRBJ1-1, with 8 bases that match TRBD1. Germline CDR1 is SGHRS and CDR2 is YFSETQ. The CDR3 runs 14 residues. J gave up 0 bases and V 4 bases, and 2 bases lay outside the gene matches. Written as DNA, the CDR3 is TGCGCCAGCAGCCCAGGGGGCATGAACACTGAAGCTTTCTTT. Its translation: CASSPGGMNTEAFF. Complete variable domain (other parts from reference TRBV5-1 and TRBJ1-1): KAGVTQTPRYLIKTRGQQVTLSCSPISGHRSVSWYQQTPGQGLQFLFEYFSETQRNKGNFPGRFSGRQFSNSRSEMNVSTLELGDSALYLCASSPGGMNTEAFFGQGTRLTVV.

The rearrangement uses TRBV29-1 and TRBJ2-7; 12 nucleotides match TRBD1. This CDR3 region has 14 residues. Germline V CDR1 and CDR2: SQVTM, ANQGSEA. With V trimmed by 7 bases and J by 5 bases, 9 bases remained unmatched. CDR3 loop: CSGTGQGALNEQYF. The CDR3 bases are TGCAGCGGGACGGGACAGGGGGCGCTCAACGAGCAGTACTTC.

This clone was detected a few times. The chain combines TRBV25-1 with TRBJ2-5, with D possibly being TRBD2 (7 bases). Trimming shortened V by 8 bases and J by 0 bases, and 22 bases separated the two germline ends. CDR1 and CDR2 (germline): MGHDK, SYGVNS. The CDR3 sequence is 17 residues long. The chain's CDR3 is CASGNSSIGGHQETQYF. The CDR3, as DNA: TGTGCCAGCGGAAATTCTTCCATCGGGGGGCACCAAGAGACCCAGTACTTC.